The clone carrying this T cell receptor (beta chain) was seen more than once but under ten times. The data stem from a study of T-cell memory formation after mild COVID-19. For the study at large: Most TCR clusters belonged to a single donor.

Trimming removed 8 bases from V and 3 bases from J; junction bases left unmatched: 7. Germline CDR1 reads PRHDT; CDR2 reads FYEKMQ (reference sequence). This CDR3 is built from 14 residues. Via MiXCR, TCRdb re-called the 5' RACE reads, giving one row per CDR3 protein. The profile covers some 350,000 distinct CDR3 sequences, with roughly 15% appearing a single time and about a fifth taken by the ten largest. This sequence was found in a young man who had mild COVID-19 (a few samples of this study predate the infection). Cell type and time point are not known. Sequenced sample: PBMCs or a T cell subset sorted from them (not recorded which). The rearrangement uses TRBV13 and TRBJ1-3; 7 bases line up with TRBD1. CDR3 amino acids: CASGQGVHGNTIYF. The CDR3 DNA reads TGTGCCAGCGGGCAGGGGGTACATGGAAACACCATATATTTT.